This TCR beta chain appears in the sequencing data of a study of PD-L1 blockade in urothelial cancer. The overall study: Study patients had been treated with 0 to 3 previous chemotherapy regimens. Among blood samples, the median T cell count was some 150,000.

Time point in this sample: pretreatment peripheral blood. TCRdb's table, derived via immunoSEQ multiplex PCR, lists solely in-frame clones and lacks some. This sample yields roughly 40,000 clones, of which 88% are seen a single time; more than 20% belongs to the top ten. The germline V gene has CDR1 SGHDN and CDR2 FVKESK. The CDR3 has 13 amino acids. V was pared by 2 bases and J by 7 bases, with 8 bases between. This sequence joins TRBV14 and TRBJ2-2; no clear D gene. This TCR came from a donor at least 40 years old with urothelial cancer. The material was PBMCs, obtained around atezolizumab (anti-PD-L1) treatment. This CDR3 reads CASSQYTFGELFF. The CDR3 coding sequence is TGTGCCAGCAGCCAATATACTTTCGGGGAGCTGTTTTTT.